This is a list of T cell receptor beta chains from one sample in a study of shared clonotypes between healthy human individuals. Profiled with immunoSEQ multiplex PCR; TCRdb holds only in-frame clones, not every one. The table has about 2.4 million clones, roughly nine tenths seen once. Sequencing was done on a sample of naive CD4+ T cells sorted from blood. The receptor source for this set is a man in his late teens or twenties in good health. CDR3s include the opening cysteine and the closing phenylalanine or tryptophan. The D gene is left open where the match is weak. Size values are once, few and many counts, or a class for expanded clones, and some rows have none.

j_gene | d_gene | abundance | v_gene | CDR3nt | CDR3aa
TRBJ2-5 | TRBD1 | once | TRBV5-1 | TGCGCCAGCAGCTTGGGGCCCTCAGGGGGTGGAGAGACCCAGTACTTC | CASSLGPSGGGETQYF
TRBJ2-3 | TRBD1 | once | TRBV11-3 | TGTGCCAGCAGCTCATGGACAGGGGAAACTGATACGCAGTATTTT | CASSSWTGETDTQYF
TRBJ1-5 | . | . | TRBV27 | TGTGCCAGCAGTTTATGGGCAGGTCCTAGCAATCAGCCCCAGCATTTT | CASSLWAGPSNQPQHF
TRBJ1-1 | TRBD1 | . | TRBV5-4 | TGTGCCAGCAGCCTGATAACAGGGGACACTGAAGCTTTCTTT | CASSLITGDTEAFF
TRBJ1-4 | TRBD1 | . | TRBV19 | TGTGCCAGTAGTATAGCGGCAGGGGGCGGCGAAAAACTGTTTTTT | CASSIAAGGGEKLFF
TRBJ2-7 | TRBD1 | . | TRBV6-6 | TGTGCCAGCAGACCCCTGACAGGGGCCTACGAGCAGTACTTC | CASRPLTGAYEQYF
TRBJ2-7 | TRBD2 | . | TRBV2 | TGTGCCAGCAGTACTACCTTAGCGGGAGGGCGGGAGCAGTACTTC | CASSTTLAGGREQYF
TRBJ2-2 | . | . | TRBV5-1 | TGCGCCAGCAGCGCGGAGCAGGGTGTCGGGGAGCTGTTTTTT | CASSAEQGVGELFF
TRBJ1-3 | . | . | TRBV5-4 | TGTGCCAGCAGCCTGATCTCTGGAAACACCATATATTTT | CASSLISGNTIYF
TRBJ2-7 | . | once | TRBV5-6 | TGTGCCAGCAGCTTAATCCCGAGACCCGTGGGCTCCTACGAGCAGTACTTC | CASSLIPRPVGSYEQYF
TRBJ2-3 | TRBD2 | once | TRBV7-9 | TGTGCCAGCAGCTTCGCGACTAGCGGGGGACCAGATACGCAGTATTTT | CASSFATSGGPDTQYF
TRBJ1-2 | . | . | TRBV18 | TGTGCCAGCTCGGCCGGGACACCTCTTCAAGGTGGCTACACCTTC | CASSAGTPLQGGYTF
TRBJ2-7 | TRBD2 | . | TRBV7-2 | TGTGCCAGCAGCCGGACTAGCGGGAGGGCATTAGTTTTTCACGAGCAGTACTTC | CASSRTSGRALVFHEQYF
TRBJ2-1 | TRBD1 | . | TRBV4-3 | TGCGCCAGCAGCCAGGGACAGAGCTCCTACAATGAGCAGTTCTTC | CASSQGQSSYNEQFF
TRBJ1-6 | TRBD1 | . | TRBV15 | TGTGCCACCAGCGACGGACAGGGGAATAATTCACCCCTCCACTTT | CATSDGQGNNSPLHF
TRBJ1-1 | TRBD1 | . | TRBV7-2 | TGTGCCAGCAGCTTAGACCCAGGGGGTCGCACTGAAGCTTTCTTT | CASSLDPGGRTEAFF
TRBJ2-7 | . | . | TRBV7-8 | TGTGCCAGCAGCCCAAGGACTGCCAGCTCCTACGAGCAGTACTTC | CASSPRTASSYEQYF
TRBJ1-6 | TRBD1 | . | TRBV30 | TGTGCCTGGAGGGACAGGGGGTGGAATTCACCCCTCCACTTT | CAWRDRGWNSPLHF
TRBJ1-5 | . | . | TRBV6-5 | TGTGCCAGCACCGACCCTTTGGGGCCCCAGCATTTT | CASTDPLGPQHF
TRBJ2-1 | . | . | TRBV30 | TGTGCCTGTGCGACAGGTACGGAGCAGTTCTTC | CACATGTEQFF
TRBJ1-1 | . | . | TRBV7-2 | TGTGCCAGCAGCCGCGTGGGGGGAGCGCGGATGAACACTGAAGCTTTCTTT | CASSRVGGARMNTEAFF
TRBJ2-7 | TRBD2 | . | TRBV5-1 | TGCGCCAGCAGCTGGGGGGGTACCTACGAGCAGTACTTC | CASSWGGTYEQYF
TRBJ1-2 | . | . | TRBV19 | TGTGCCAGTAGTGTCCTCTTCGGGACACCGGCTAACTATGGCTACACCTTC | CASSVLFGTPANYGYTF
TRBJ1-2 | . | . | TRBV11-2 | TGTGCCAGCAGCTCAACCCGGGACTATGGCTACACCTTC | CASSSTRDYGYTF
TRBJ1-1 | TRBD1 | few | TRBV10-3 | TGTGCCATCAGCGGACAGGATGAAGCTTTCTTT | CAISGQDEAFF
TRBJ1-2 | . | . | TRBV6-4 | TGTGCCAGTAGACCGGGAACTGGTGGCTACACCTTC | CASRPGTGGYTF
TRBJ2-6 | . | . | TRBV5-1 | TGCGCCAGCAGCTTGGGTTTCTCTGGGGCCAACGTCCTGACTTTC | CASSLGFSGANVLTF
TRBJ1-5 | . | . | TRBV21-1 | TGTGCCAGCGAAGGCAGGGATGGTCAGCCCCAGCATTTT | CASEGRDGQPQHF
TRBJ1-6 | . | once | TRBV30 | TGTGCCTGGAAAACCCGGGACTTGAATAATTCACCCCTCCACTTT | CAWKTRDLNNSPLHF
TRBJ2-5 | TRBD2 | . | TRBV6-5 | TGTGCCAGCAGTTACGTGGGGCGGGAGGGACAGTACTTC | CASSYVGREGQYF
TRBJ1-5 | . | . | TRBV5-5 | TGTGCCAGCAGCCCCCGTGATCAGCCCCAGCATTTT | CASSPRDQPQHF
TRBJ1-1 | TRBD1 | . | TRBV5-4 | TGTGCCAGCAGCTTCCCAGGGGGCGGCACTGAAGCTTTCTTT | CASSFPGGGTEAFF
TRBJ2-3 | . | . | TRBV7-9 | TGTGCCAGCAGCTTAGGGTCGCTGGCAGGGGCAACAGATACGCAGTATTTT | CASSLGSLAGATDTQYF
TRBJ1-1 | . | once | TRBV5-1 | TGCGCCAGTTTCCCCGAGGTGGGGACCACTCCTTTTGCTTTCTTT | CASFPEVGTTPFAFF
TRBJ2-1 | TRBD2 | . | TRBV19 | TGTGCCAGTAGTACCCCTAGCGGGAGGTTTATCTACAATGAGCAGTTCTTC | CASSTPSGRFIYNEQFF
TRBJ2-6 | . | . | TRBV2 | TGTGCCAGCAGTGGGGGCACTGGGGCCAACGTCCTGACTTTC | CASSGGTGANVLTF
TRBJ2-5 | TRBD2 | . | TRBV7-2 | TGTGCCAGCAGACCCGGGCTAGCGGTGAAAGAGACCCAGTACTTC | CASRPGLAVKETQYF
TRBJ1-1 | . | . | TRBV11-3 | TGTGCCAGCAGCTTTCGGGCCGGCTCTGAAGCTTTCTTT | CASSFRAGSEAFF
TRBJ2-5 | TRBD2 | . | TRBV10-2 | TGCGCCAGCTCACGGGAGGGAATATGGGAAGAGACCCAGTACTTC | CASSREGIWEETQYF
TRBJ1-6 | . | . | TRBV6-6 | TGTGCCAGCAGTTCATCCAGACCCCCTAATTCACCCCTCCACTTT | CASSSSRPPNSPLHF
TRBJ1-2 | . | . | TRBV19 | TGTGCCAGTAGTATAAAGACGGTCTATGGCTACACCTTC | CASSIKTVYGYTF
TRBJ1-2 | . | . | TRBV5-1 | TGCGCCAGCAGCTCAGGCGATATATACTATGGCTACACCTTC | CASSSGDIYYGYTF
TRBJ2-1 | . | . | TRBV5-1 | TGCGCCAGCAGTCTCGGGACAGGCACTAGCGCCGGCGTCGGTGAGCAGTTCTTC | CASSLGTGTSAGVGEQFF
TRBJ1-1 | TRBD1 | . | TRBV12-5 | TGTGCTAGTGGTCCTCGGTATAAAGAACAGGGGGGCACTGAAGCTTTCTTT | CASGPRYKEQGGTEAFF
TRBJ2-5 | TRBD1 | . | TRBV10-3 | TGTGCCATCAGTGGGTCGACAGGGGGAGAGACCCAGTACTTC | CAISGSTGGETQYF
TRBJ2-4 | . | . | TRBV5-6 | TGTGCCAGCAGGCCCTTTATAGCCAAAAACATTCAGTACTTC | CASRPFIAKNIQYF
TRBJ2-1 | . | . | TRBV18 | TGTGCCAGCTCACCACCCGGGGAGGTTGAGCAGTTCTTC | CASSPPGEVEQFF
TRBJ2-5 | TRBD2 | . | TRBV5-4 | TGTGCCAGCAGCTTGGTGCCAGCGGGACGCCAAGAGACCCAGTACTTC | CASSLVPAGRQETQYF
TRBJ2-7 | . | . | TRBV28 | TGTGCCAGCAGTTTATTCGAACCCTCGGAGCAGTACTTC | CASSLFEPSEQYF
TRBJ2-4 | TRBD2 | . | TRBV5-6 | TGTGCCAGCAGCCCGGGACTAGCGGGCATCCTAGCCAAAAACATTCAGTACTTC | CASSPGLAGILAKNIQYF
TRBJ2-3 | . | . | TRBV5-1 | TGCGCCAGCAGCCGGGAGCGCACAGATACGCAGTATTTT | CASSRERTDTQYF
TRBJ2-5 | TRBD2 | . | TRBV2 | TGTGCCAGCAGGGGGACTAGCGGGGGGCGAGAGACCCAGTACTTC | CASRGTSGGRETQYF
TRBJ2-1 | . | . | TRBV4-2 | TGTGCCAGCAGCCAAGAGTGGGCATCCTACAATGAGCAGTTCTTC | CASSQEWASYNEQFF
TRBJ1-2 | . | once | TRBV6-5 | TGTGCCTGTGCGGGCGGCTATGGCTACACCTTC | CACAGGYGYTF
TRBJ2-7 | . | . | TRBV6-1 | TGTGCCAGCAGTGCAGAGAGCAGGGGAGCCTACGAGCAGTACTTC | CASSAESRGAYEQYF
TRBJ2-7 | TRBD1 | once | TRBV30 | TGTGCCTGGAGCCAAGGGACAGTCCCCTACGAGCAGTACTTC | CAWSQGTVPYEQYF
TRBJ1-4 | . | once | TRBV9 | TGTGCCAGCAGCGTAGGAGAGGGGTTCTCTAATGAAAAACTGTTTTTT | CASSVGEGFSNEKLFF
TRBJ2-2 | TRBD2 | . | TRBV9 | TGTGCCAGCAGTCCCCCCTCCGGGACTAGCGGGCCGAACACCGGGGAGCTGTTTTTT | CASSPPSGTSGPNTGELFF
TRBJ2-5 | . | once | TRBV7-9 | TGTGCCAGCAGCTTAGGCCCTAGGGAGACCCAGTACTTC | CASSLGPRETQYF
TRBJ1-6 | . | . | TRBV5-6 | TGTGCCAGCTCGGGGGGAACCTATAATTCACCCCTCCACTTT | CASSGGTYNSPLHF